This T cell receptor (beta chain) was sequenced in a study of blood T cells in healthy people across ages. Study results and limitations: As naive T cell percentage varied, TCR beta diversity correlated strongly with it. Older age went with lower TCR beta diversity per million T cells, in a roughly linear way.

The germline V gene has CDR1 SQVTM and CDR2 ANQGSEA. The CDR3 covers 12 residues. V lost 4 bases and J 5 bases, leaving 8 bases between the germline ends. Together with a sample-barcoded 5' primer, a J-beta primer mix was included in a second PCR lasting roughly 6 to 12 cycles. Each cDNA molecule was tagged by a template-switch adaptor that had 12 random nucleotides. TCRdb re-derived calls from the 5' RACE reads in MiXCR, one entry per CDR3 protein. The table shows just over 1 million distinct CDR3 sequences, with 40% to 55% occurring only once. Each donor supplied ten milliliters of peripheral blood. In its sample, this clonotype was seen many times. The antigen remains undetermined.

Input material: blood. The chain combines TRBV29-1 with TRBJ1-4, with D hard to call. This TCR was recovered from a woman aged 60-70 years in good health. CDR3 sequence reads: CSVAGLNEKLFF. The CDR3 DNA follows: TGCAGCGTTGCCGGGTTGAATGAAAAACTGTTTTTT.